Here is one T cell receptor (beta chain) with its context. Reverse transcribing all isolated RNA meant expressed TCRB transcripts were sequenced. The method was immunoSEQ multiplex PCR; TCRdb's version includes in-frame clones alone and lacks a portion of them. The sample consists of 390,000 or so clones, around 14% of them appearing once. The data are from a study of beta chain features in type 1 diabetes. V dropped 7 bases and J dropped 2; count of bases not matched to a gene: 7. The CDR3 sequence is 15 residues long. Germline values: CDR1 SGDLS, CDR2 YYNGEE. Sequencing used naive CD4+ T cells from blood. The chain uses TRBV9 and TRBJ2-3; the match to TRBD2 covers 10 bases. The source of this sequence is a young man in good health. The CDR3 region has the DNA TGTGCCAGCGCCAGGACTAGCGGATCCACAGATACGCAGTATTTT. This sequence encodes CASARTSGSTDTQYF.